This record looks at one T cell receptor beta chain sequence and its context. The antigen is not known. The data derive from a study of cytomegalovirus exposure and HLA in healthy donors. Study results and limitations: Among the most significant clusters, several appeared linked to common viral pathogens in a later analysis.

Use of 60 Vbeta and 13 Jbeta primers characterized the PCR. Here immunoSEQ multiplex PCR was the method, and the copy in TCRdb shows in-frame clones only, minus some. Of 100,000 to 150,000 clones listed, approximately 87% are singletons. The V and J ends lost 6 bases and 2 bases, in that order; junction bases with no gene match: 7. The CDR3 length is 16 residues. The germline gives CDR1 WNHNN, CDR2 SYGVQD (reference sequence). This receptor was obtained from a man aged 18-30 years in good health and CMV-seropositive. The rearrangement uses TRBV10-1 and TRBJ2-7; 13 nucleotides align to TRBD2. The sample was PBMCs. Written as DNA, the CDR3 is TGCGCCAGCAGCGGACTAGCGGGGGCAAAGACCTACGAGCAGTACTTC. This gives the protein CASSGLAGAKTYEQYF.